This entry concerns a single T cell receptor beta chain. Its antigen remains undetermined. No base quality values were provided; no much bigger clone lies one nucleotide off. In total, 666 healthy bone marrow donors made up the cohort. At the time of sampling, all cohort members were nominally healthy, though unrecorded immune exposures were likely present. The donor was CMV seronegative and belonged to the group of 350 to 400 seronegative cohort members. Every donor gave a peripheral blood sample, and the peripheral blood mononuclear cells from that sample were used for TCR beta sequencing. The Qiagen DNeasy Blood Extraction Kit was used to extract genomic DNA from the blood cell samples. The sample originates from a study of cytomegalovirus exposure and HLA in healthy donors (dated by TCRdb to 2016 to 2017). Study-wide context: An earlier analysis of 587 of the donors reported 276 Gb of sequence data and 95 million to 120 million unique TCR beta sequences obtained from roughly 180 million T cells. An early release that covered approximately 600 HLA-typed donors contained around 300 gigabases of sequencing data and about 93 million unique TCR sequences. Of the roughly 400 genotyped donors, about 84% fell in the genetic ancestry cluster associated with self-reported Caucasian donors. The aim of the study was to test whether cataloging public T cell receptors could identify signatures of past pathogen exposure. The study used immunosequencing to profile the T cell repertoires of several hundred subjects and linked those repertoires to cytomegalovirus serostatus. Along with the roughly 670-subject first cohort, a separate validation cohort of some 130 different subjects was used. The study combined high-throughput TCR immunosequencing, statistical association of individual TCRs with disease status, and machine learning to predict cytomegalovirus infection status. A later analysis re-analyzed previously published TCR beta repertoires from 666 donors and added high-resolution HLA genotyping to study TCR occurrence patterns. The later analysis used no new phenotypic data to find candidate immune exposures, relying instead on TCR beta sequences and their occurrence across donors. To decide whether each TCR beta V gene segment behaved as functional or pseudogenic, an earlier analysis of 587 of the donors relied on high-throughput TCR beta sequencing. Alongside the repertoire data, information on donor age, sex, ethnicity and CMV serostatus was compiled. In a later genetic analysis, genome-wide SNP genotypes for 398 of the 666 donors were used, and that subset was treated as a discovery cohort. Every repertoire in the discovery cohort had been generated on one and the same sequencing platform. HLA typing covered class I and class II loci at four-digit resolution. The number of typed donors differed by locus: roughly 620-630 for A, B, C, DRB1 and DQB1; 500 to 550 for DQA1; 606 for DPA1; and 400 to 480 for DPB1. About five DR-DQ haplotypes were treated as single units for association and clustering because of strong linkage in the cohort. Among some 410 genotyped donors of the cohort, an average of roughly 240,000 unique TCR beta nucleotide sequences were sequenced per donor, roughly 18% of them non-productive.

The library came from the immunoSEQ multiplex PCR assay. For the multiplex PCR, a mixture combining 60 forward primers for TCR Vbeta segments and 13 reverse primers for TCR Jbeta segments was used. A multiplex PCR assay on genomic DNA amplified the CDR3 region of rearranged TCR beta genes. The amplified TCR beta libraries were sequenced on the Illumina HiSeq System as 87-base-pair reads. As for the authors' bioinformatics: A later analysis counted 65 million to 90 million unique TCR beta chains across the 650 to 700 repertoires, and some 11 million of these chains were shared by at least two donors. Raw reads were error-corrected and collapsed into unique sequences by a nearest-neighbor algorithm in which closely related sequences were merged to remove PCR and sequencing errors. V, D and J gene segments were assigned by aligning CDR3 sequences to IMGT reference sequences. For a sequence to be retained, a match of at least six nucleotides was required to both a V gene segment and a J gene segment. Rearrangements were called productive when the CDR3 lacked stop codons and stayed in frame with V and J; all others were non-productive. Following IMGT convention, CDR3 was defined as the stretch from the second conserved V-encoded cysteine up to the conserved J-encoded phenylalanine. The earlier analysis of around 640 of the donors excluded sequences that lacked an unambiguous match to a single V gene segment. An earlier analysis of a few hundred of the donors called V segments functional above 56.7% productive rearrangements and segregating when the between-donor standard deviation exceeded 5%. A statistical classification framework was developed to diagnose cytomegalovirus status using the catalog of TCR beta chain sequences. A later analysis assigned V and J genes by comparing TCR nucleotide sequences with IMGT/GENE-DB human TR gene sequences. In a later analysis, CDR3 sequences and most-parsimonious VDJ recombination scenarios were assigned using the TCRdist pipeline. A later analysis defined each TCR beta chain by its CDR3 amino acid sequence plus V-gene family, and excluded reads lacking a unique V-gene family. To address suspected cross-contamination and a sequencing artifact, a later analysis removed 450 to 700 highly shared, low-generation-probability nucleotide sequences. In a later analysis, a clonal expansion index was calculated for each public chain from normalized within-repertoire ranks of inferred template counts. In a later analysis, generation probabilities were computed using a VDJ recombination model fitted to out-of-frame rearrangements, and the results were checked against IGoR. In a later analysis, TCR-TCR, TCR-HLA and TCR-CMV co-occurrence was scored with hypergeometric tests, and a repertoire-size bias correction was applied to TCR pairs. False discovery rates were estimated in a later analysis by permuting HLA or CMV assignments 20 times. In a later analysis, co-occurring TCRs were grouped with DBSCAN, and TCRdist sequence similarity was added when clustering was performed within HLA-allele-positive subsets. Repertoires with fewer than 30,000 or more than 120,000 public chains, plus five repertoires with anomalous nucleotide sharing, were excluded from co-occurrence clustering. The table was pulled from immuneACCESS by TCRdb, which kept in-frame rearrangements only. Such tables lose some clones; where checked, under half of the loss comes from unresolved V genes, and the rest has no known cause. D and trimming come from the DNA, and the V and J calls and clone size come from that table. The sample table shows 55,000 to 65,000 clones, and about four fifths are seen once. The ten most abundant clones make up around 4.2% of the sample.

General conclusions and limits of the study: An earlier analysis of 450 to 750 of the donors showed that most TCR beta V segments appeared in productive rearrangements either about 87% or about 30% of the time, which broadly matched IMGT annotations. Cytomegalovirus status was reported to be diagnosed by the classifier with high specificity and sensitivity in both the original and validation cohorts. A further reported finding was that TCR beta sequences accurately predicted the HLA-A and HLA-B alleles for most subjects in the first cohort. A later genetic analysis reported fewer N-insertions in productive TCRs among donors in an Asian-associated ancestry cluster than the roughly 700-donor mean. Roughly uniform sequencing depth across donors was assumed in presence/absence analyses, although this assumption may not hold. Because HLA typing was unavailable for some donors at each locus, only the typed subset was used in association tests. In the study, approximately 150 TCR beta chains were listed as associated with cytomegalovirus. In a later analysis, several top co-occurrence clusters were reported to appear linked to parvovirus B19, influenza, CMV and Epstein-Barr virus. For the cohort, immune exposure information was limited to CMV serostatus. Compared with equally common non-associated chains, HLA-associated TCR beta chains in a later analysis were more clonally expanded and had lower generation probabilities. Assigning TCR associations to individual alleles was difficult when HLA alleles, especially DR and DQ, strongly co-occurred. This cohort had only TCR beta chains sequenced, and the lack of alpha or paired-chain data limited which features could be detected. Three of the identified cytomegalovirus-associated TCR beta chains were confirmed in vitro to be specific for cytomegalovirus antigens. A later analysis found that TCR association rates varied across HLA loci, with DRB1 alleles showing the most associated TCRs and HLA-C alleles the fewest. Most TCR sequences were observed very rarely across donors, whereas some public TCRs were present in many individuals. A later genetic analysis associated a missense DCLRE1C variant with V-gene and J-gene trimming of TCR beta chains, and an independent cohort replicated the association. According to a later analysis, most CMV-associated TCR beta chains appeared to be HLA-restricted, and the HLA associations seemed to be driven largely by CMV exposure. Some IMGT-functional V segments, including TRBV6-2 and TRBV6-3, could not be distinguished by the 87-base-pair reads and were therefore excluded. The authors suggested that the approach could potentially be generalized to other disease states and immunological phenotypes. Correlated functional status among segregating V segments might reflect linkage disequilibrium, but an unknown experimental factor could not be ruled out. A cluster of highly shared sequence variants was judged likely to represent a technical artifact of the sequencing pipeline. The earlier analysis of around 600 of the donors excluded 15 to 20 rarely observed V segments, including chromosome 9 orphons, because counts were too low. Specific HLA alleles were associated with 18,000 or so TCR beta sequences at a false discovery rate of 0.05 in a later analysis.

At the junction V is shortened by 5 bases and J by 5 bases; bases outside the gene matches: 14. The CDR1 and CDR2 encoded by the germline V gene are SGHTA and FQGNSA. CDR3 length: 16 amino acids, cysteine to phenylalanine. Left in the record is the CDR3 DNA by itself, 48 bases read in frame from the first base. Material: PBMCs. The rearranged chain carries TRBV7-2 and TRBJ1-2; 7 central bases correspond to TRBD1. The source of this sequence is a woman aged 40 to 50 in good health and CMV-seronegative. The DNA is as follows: TGTGCCAGCAGCCCCGCGACAGGGACCTCGCGGTATGGCTACACCTTC. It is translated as CASSPATGTSRYGYTF.